Listed below are T cell receptor beta chains from one sample, sequenced in a study of CXCR3-negative and CXCR3-positive naive CD8 T cells. TCRdb re-called the 5' RACE reads and gives one entry per CDR3 protein, without DNA. The sample includes tens of thousands of distinct CDR3 sequences. The sequenced sample consisted of naive CXCR3+ CD8+ T cells from blood. These receptors were obtained from a human donor in good health. Some clones in this sample may be carry-over from other donors' samples. Both conserved end residues are part of each CDR3.

j_gene | v_gene | CDR3aa
TRBJ1-4 | TRBV28 | CASSPSGQLYTGKLFF
TRBJ2-2 | TRBV2 | CASSGGTSAGELFF
TRBJ2-1 | TRBV12-3/TRBV12-4 | CASSNDRDEQFF
TRBJ2-1 | TRBV7-6 | CASTSGTGSYNEQFF
TRBJ2-2 | TRBV11-2 | CASSLDPDTGELFF
TRBJ2-1 | TRBV5-6 | CASSFRQENEQFF
TRBJ1-1 | TRBV7-9 | CAITQRQEDSAFF
TRBJ1-5 | TRBV29-1 | CSGLGGLKPQHF
TRBJ2-6 | TRBV11-3 | CASSVSGANVLTF
TRBJ1-4 | TRBV4-2 | CASSQPGQSNEKLFF
TRBJ2-1 | TRBV11-3 | CASRGGVVNEQFF
TRBJ1-5 | TRBV28 | CASSEQGGGPQHF
TRBJ2-5 | TRBV29-1 | CSVEDAISPNRETQYF
TRBJ2-5 | TRBV12-3/TRBV12-4 | CASSSPSTSGSGETQYF
TRBJ2-3 | TRBV2 | CASKTSGSLSTDTQYF
TRBJ2-1 | TRBV6-2/TRBV6-3 | CASSPDRSPYNEEFF
TRBJ1-1 | TRBV7-2 | CASSPWDTHTEAFF
TRBJ2-2 | TRBV4-3 | CASSQGKPAGFTGELFF
TRBJ2-7 | TRBV29-1 | CSARQDYEQYF
TRBJ2-3 | TRBV5-1 | CASSLTESNGDTQYF
TRBJ2-7 | TRBV7-2 | CASSPRGLGSYEQYF
TRBJ1-1 | TRBV6-6 | CASSYVGQGGEAFF
TRBJ2-5 | TRBV28 | CASSFSYQETQYF
TRBJ2-1 | TRBV6-5 | CASSYGIAGGTHEQFF
TRBJ2-5 | TRBV29-1 | CSVESWEETQYF
TRBJ2-1 | TRBV20-1 | CSAKPRGAGVLYEQFF
TRBJ2-7 | TRBV28 | CASSLGSEQYF
TRBJ1-1 | TRBV11-3 | CASSLEGGNTEAFF
TRBJ2-1 | TRBV18 | CASSPGSGPSPSNEQFF
TRBJ2-7 | TRBV28 | CASSYPLAGVYEQYF
TRBJ2-7 | TRBV11-3 | CASSLDGDSYEQYF
TRBJ1-5 | TRBV2 | CASRDPRQPQPQHF
TRBJ2-7 | TRBV12-3/TRBV12-4 | CASSKGAYEQYF
TRBJ2-7 | TRBV28 | CASSPNSILFLYEQYF
TRBJ2-1 | TRBV5-1 | CASSMYRGNEQFF